These 9 T cell receptor beta chains came from one sample sequenced in a study of T cells in Graves' hyperthyroidism and ophthalmopathy. From RNA transcripts, TCR beta CDR3 regions were amplified. HTBI primers were used for first-round RT-PCR of the TCR CDR3. TCRdb ran MiXCR on the multiplex PCR reads and lists one entry per CDR3 protein. The table shows hundreds of thousands of distinct CDR3 sequences, with about a sixth occurring only once. Sequenced: blood. The receptors were gathered from a woman in her thirties or forties with Graves' ophthalmopathy.

The V and J genes are TRBV14 and TRBJ1-2; weak D call: TRBD1 (6 bases). This CDR3 contains 13 residues. Trimming shortened V by 6 bases and J by 7 bases, and 15 bases separated the two germline ends. CDR1 SGHDN and CDR2 FVKESK come from the germline V gene. The CDR3 sequence: CASSSRTDTGYTF. The CDR3 DNA is TGTGCCAGCAGTTCCAGGACAGACACTGGCTACACCTTC.

This clonotype was counted ten times or more. The chain uses TRBV28 and TRBJ2-1, with TRBD2 identical over 11 bases. Trimming at V came to 5 bases and at J to 5 bases, leaving 8 bases not matched to a gene. This CDR3 region has 16 residues. Germline V gives CDR1 MDHEN, CDR2 SYDVKM. CDR3 sequence: CASSRPRLAGNNEQFF. The CDR3 nucleotides read TGTGCCAGCAGTCGACCACGACTAGCGGGAAACAATGAGCAGTTCTTC.

This clonotype was seen many times. J is TRBJ2-2 and V is TRBV2; a weak D match, TRBD2 (5 bases). Germline V gene data show CDR1 as SNHLY and CDR2 as FYNNEI. V lost 1 base and J lost 0, with 9 bases in between. There are 16 residues in the CDR3. This CDR3 is CASSEVRGSNTGELFF. The CDR3 DNA follows: TGTGCCAGCAGTGAAGTACGGGGATCGAACACCGGGGAGCTGTTTTTT. Full variable domain (missing parts from reference TRBV2 and TRBJ2-2): EPEVTQTPSHQVTQMGQEVILRCVPISNHLYFYWYRQILGQKVEFLVSFYNNEISEKSEIFDDQFSVERPDGSNFTLKIRSTKLEDSAMYFCASSEVRGSNTGELFFGEGSRLTVL.

In this sample, this clonotype turned up many times. The rearrangement links TRBV7-2 to TRBJ2-3, with TRBD2 matching 12 bases. Germline V lookup: CDR1 SGHTA, CDR2 FQGNSA. V shed 1 base, J shed 6 bases, and the junction held 11 bases outside the gene matches. The CDR3 loop spans 18 amino acids. CDR3 nucleotides: TGTGCCAGCAGCTTAGAATTGACTAGCGGGAGAAGAAGCGATACGCAGTATTTT. Protein product: CASSLELTSGRRSDTQYF. Based on the CDR3 plus reference TRBV7-2 and TRBJ2-3, the full variable domain is GAGVSQSPSNKVTEKGKDVELRCDPISGHTALYWYRQSLGQGLEFLIYFQGNSAPDKSGLPSDRFSAERTGGSVSTLTIQRTQQEDSAVYLCASSLELTSGRRSDTQYFGPGTRLTVL.

The V and J genes are TRBV27 and TRBJ1-5, with a tentative D call TRBD1 (5 bases). CDR3 length equals 15 residues. V was pared by 4 bases and J by 3 bases, with 13 bases between. CDR1 and CDR2 from the germline V gene are MNHEY and SMNVEV (reference sequence). The CDR3 loop reads CASSYTGAYNQPQHF. The CDR3 DNA reads as TGTGCCAGCAGTTACACCGGGGCTTACAATCAGCCCCAGCATTTT.

The chain links TRBV12-3 or TRBV12-4 to TRBJ1-2, with D maybe TRBD1 (5 bases). The CDR3 has 15 amino acids. The V gene lost 5 bases and the J gene lost 4 bases, with 17 bases spanning the gap. The CDR3 here is CASSPLGRGGYGYTF. The CDR3 DNA reads TGTGCCAGCAGTCCGCTGGGACGGGGAGGCTATGGCTACACCTTC.

V is TRBV12-3 or TRBV12-4 and J is TRBJ1-1; D is ambiguous. This CDR3 has 14 residues. The germline V and J ends were trimmed by 5 bases and 1 base, with 11 bases remaining between them. CDR3 sequence reads: CASSRMGWNTEAFF. The DNA of the CDR3 is TGTGCCAGCAGTCGAATGGGGTGGAACACTGAAGCTTTCTTT.

This clonotype was recorded at least ten times. This chain connects TRBV7-2 to TRBJ2-1; 9 nucleotides align to TRBD2. From germline, CDR1 is SGHTA and CDR2 FQGNSA. The CDR3 sequence is 14 residues long. V lost 7 bases and J lost 4; bases outside the gene matches: 5. As DNA, the CDR3 is TGTGCCAGCAACCCTGGACTAGCGTACAATGAGCAGTTCTTC. It specifies CASNPGLAYNEQFF.

This clonotype was found many times. The chain employs TRBV2 and TRBJ1-1, with D uncertain. The germline V gene has CDR1 SNHLY and CDR2 FYNNEI. V lost 7 bases and J 9 bases, leaving 15 bases between the germline ends. The CDR3 extends over 12 amino acids. The CDR3 DNA reads as TGTGCCAGCAATGACGGCACCGTTAAAGCTTTCTTT. It specifies CASNDGTVKAFF.